Below, 2 T cell receptor beta chains from the same sample are listed, as sequenced in a study of cytomegalovirus exposure and HLA in healthy donors. The PCR made use of 60 Vbeta and 13 Jbeta primers. The table came from immunoSEQ multiplex PCR; TCRdb's copy has only in-frame clones and leaves some out. The clone table shows 49,000 or so clones, with the ten largest holding about 25%. The sequencing sample was made of PBMCs. The origin of the receptors is a man aged 35 to 55 in good health and CMV-seropositive.

The chain uses TRBV6-5 and TRBJ2-3, with TRBD1 identical over 8 bases. V was pared by 6 bases and J by 6 bases, with 11 bases of the junction left unmatched. Germline V gene sequence: CDR1 MNHEY, CDR2 SVGAGI. This CDR3 comprises 15 residues. The CDR3 sequence is CASSPGTGTSDTQYF. The CDR3 DNA sequence: TGTGCCAGCAGCCCAGGGACAGGTACAAGTGATACGCAGTATTTT.

The chain uses TRBV5-1 and TRBJ1-1; D remains unclear. Per the germline V gene, CDR1 is SGHRS and CDR2 is YFSETQ. Trimming took 0 bases from V and 1 from J, leaving 7 bases between them. This CDR3 has 14 residues. CDR3 sequence: CASSLAGRNTEAFF. CDR3 coding DNA: TGCGCCAGCAGCTTGGCGGGAAGGAACACTGAAGCTTTCTTT.